This TCR beta chain was found in a study of T cells in Graves' hyperthyroidism and ophthalmopathy (dated by TCRdb to the late 2010s). Broadly, across the study: Peripheral blood samples were taken at the time of initial diagnosis, prior to any treatment. A discovery cohort of about a hundred patients, roughly 45 with Graves' ophthalmopathy and 55 to 60 with stable Graves' hyperthyroidism, was used to find distinguishing TCR V-J signatures. Prospective prediction of ophthalmopathy was tested in an independent validation cohort consisting of some 20 hyperthyroidism patients and 15 or so patients who later progressed to ophthalmopathy. The approximately 100 discovery patients were randomly divided into training and test sets at a 7:3 ratio. Thyroid tissue and blood T-cell repertoires from roughly 6 Graves' hyperthyroidism patients were also compared in the study. After sampling, hyperthyroidism patients received methimazole starting at 30 mg daily, and ophthalmopathy patients received high-dose intravenous methylprednisolone. According to the paper, TCR Vbeta CDR3 sequencing was carried out on about 140 peripheral blood samples, which came from around 43 ophthalmopathy, about 75 hyperthyroidism and approximately 17 progressor patients.

In this sample, this clonotype turned up a few times. The antigen it recognizes is unknown. Base qualities are missing; no much larger clone stands one base away. General findings and caveats noted by the study authors: During validation, the model predicted progression to ophthalmopathy a median of about 6.5 months ahead of onset, with more than 60% sensitivity and 72.22% specificity. Most expanded thyroid clonotypes (frequency above 0.001) were also detected in blood, suggesting blood repertoires may reflect thyroid immune responses. Sample size was not statistically predetermined, and investigators were not blinded to group allocation. In cross-validation, a model built on a 13 V-J signature told ophthalmopathy apart from stable hyperthyroidism with approximately 91% sensitivity and roughly 83% specificity, and in testing the same model reached 80%/75%.

Via the germline V gene (reference sequence), CDR1 is DFQATT and CDR2 SNEGSKA. The CDR3 starts with the cysteine, ends with the phenylalanine, and has 15 residues. Just the 45-base CDR3 DNA is kept, in frame starting at base 1. V gives up 4 bases and J gives up 0 bases, and the segment between their germline ends measures 15 bases. TCR beta CDR3 regions were amplified from RNA transcripts. For the first round of RT-PCR on the TCR CDR3, the HTBI primer set was used together with the Qiagen OneStep RT-PCR kit. Libraries were constructed in a second round of multiplex PCR, after which size selection and purification were carried out. Sequencing of the libraries was done on an Illumina HiSeq2000 using paired-end 100 bp reads. On the authors' methods: SOAPnuke was used to process the raw data, with reads discarded if the reads contained adapters or uncalled bases, had a mean Phred below 15, or lacked an exact constant-primer or identifier match. COPE v1.2.5 was used to merge high-quality paired reads, and clonotypes were defined as unique nucleotide sequences. MiTCR v1.1 was used to align clonotypes to the IMGT TRBV, TRBD and TRBJ reference segments. Only V-J combinations with frequency above 0.0001, covering about 99% of repertoires, were analysed. A TCS score was defined as the ratio between F50 (clonal expansion) and ExV (chaos), using BLOSUM62-based TCRdist between CDR3 peptides within each V-J. Welch's t-statistics and random forest reduced just over 500 V-J features to 10 to 15, which were used in a naive Bayes classifier (R e1071). TCRdb's own reprocessing of the public reads used fastp at Q25 and MiXCR and kept productive beta chains. Rows are unified per CDR3 protein, each entry keeping the most common DNA and genes. These V and J calls rely on TCRdb rather than the paper's analysis. The sample contains about 250,000 distinct CDR3 sequences, approximately 23% of them found a single time. Around 60% of the sample lies in the top ten.

Moderately to severely active disease, a Clinical Activity Score of at least 3, a NOSPECS grade of at least 4, and a duration under 3 months were present in ophthalmopathy patients. Patients with uncontrolled infections, other autoimmune diseases, pregnancy or lactation were excluded. Diagnoses were established on the basis of clinical symptoms, serum thyroxine and TRAb, thyroid ultrasound, and orbital computed tomography. PBMCs were separated from under 12 ml of fresh peripheral blood using Ficoll-Paque density gradient centrifugation. Total RNA was extracted with Trizol reagent, and quality was checked on an Agilent 2100 Bioanalyzer.

The sequence was collected from a man younger than 40 with Graves' ophthalmopathy. Source material: blood. This receptor chain uses TRBV20-1 and TRBJ2-5; the D gene assignment is perhaps TRBD1 or TRBD2, with each matching 6 bases. The CDR3 is CSAKVQGLYQETQYF. Read as DNA, the sequence is TGCAGTGCTAAGGTACAGGGACTCTACCAAGAGACCCAGTACTTC.